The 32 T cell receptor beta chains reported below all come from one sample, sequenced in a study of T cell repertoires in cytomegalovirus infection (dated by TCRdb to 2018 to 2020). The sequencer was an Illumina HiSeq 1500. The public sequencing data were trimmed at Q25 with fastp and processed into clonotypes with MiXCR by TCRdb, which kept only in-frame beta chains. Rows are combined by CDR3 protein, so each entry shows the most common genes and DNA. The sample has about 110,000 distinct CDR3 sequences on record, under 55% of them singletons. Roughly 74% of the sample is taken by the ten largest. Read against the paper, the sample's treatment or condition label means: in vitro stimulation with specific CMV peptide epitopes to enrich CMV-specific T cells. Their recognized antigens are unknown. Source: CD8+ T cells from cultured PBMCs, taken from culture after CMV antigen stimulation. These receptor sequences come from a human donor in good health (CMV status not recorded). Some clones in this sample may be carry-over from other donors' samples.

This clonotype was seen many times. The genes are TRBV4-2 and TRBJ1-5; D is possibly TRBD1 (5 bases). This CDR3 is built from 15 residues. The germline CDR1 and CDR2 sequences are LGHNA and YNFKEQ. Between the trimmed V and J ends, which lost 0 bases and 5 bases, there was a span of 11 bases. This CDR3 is CASSQDITGDQPQHF. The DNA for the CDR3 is TGTGCCAGCAGCCAAGATATTACGGGGGATCAGCCCCAGCATTTT.

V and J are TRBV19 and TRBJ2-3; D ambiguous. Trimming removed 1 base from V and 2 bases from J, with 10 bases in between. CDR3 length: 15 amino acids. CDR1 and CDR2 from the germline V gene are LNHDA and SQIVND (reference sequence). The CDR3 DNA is TGTGCCAGTAGTATAGCGGCAGCGAACACAGATACGCAGTATTTT. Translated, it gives CASSIAAANTDTQYF.

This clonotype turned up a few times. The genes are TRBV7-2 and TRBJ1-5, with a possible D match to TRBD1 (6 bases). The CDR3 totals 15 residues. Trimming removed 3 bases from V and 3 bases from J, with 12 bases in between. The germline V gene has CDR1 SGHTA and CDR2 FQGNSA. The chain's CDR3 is CASSFLGGINQPQHF. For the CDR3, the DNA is TGTGCCAGCAGCTTTCTAGGGGGTATCAATCAGCCCCAGCATTTT. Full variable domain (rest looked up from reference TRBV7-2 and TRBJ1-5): GAGVSQSPSNKVTEKGKDVELRCDPISGHTALYWYRQSLGQGLEFLIYFQGNSAPDKSGLPSDRFSAERTGGSVSTLTIQRTQQEDSAVYLCASSFLGGINQPQHFGDGTRLSIL.

The chain's CDR3 is CASSGGTAANYGYTF. For the CDR3, the DNA is TGTGCCAGCAGTGGGGGGACGGCAGCTAACTATGGCTACACCTTC. The rearrangement joins TRBV2 to TRBJ1-2; D possibly corresponds to TRBD1 (5 bases). This CDR3 is built from 15 residues. V dropped 4 bases and J dropped 0 bases, with 12 bases sitting between them. Per the germline V gene, CDR1 is SNHLY and CDR2 is FYNNEI.

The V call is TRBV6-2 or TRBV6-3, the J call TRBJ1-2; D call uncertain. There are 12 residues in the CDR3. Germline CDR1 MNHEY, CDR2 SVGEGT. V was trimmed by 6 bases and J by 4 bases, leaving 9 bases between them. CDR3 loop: CASSSLGYGYTF. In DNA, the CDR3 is TGTGCCAGCAGCTCCCTTGGCTATGGCTACACCTTC.

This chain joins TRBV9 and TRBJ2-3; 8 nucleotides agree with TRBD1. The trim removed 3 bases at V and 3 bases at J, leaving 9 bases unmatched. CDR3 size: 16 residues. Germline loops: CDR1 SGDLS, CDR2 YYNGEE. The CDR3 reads CASSDPTGGLTDTQYF. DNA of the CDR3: TGTGCCAGCAGCGACCCCACAGGGGGGTTGACAGATACGCAGTATTTT.

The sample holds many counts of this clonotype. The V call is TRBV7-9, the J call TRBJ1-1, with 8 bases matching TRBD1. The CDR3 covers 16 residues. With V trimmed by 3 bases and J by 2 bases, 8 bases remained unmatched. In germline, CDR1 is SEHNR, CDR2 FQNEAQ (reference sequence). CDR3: CASSLTGAGGNTEAFF. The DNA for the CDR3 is TGTGCCAGCAGCTTGACAGGGGCCGGGGGAAACACTGAAGCTTTCTTT.

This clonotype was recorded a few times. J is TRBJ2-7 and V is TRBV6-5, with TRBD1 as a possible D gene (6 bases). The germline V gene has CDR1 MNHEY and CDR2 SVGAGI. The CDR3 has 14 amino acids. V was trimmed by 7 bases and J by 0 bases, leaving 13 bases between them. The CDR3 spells CASTWTVGSYEQYF. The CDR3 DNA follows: TGTGCCAGCACATGGACAGTAGGCTCCTACGAGCAGTACTTC.

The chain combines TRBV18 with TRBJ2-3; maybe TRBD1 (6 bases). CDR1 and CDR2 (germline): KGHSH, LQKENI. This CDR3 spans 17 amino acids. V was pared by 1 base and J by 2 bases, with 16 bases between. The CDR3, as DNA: TGTGCCAGCTCACCACTGAGGATGGGGGCCCTCACAGATACGCAGTATTTT. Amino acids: CASSPLRMGALTDTQYF.

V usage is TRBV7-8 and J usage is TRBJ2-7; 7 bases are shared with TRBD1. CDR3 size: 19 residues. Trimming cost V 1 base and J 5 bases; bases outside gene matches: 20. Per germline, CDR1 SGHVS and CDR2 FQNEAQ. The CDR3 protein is CASSLEVHRTGPWIDEQYF. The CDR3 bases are TGTGCCAGCAGCTTAGAAGTTCATCGGACAGGCCCCTGGATTGACGAGCAGTACTTC.

The CDR3 bases are TGTGCCAGCAGTCCCGCGCGATTTGCAGATACGCAGTATTTT. It translates to CASSPARFADTQYF. V and J are TRBV28 and TRBJ2-3; D call uncertain. The CDR3 runs to 14 residues. Looked up from germline, CDR1 is MDHEN and CDR2 is SYDVKM. Trimming took 5 bases from V and 4 from J, leaving 13 bases between them.

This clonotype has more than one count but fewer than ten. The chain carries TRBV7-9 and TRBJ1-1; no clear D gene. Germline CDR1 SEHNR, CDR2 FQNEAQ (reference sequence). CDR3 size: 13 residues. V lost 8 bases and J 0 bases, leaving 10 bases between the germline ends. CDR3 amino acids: CASVPGMNTEAFF. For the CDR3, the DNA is TGTGCCAGCGTTCCCGGCATGAACACTGAAGCTTTCTTT.

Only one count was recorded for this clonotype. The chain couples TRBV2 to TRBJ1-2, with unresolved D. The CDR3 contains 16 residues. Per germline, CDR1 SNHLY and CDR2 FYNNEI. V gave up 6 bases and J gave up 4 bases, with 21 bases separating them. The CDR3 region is CASSLGLPAIFYGYTF. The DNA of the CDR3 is TGTGCCAGCAGCCTAGGACTCCCGGCTATATTCTATGGCTACACCTTC. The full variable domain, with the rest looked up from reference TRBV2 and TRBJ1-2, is EPEVTQTPSHQVTQMGQEVILRCVPISNHLYFYWYRQILGQKVEFLVSFYNNEISEKSEIFDDQFSVERPDGSNFTLKIRSTKLEDSAMYFCASSLGLPAIFYGYTFGSGTRLTVV.

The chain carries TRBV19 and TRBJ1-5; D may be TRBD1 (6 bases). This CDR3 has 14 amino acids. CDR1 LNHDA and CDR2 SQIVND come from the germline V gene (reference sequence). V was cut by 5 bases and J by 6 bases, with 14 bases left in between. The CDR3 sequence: CASSSGVWVQPQHF. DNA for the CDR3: TGTGCCAGTAGTTCAGGGGTTTGGGTTCAGCCCCAGCATTTT.

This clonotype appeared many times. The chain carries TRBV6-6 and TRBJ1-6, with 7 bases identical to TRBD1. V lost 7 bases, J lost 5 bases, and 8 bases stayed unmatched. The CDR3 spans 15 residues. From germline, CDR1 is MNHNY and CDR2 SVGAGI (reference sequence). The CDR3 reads CASTNAGQHNSPLHF. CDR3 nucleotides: TGTGCCAGCACCAACGCGGGACAGCATAATTCACCCCTCCACTTT.

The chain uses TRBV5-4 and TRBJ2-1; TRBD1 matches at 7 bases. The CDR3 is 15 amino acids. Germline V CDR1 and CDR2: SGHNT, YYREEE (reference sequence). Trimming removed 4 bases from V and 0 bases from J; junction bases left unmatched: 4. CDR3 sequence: CASSVTGSSYNEQFF. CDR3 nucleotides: TGTGCCAGCAGCGTGACAGGGTCCTCCTACAATGAGCAGTTCTTC.

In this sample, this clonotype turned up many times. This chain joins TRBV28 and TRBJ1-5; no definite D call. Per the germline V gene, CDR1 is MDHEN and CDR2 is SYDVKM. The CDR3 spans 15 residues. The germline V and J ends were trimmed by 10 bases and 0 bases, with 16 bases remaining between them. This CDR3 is CATLPGEYSNQPQHF. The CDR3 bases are TGTGCCACCCTGCCTGGGGAATATAGCAATCAGCCCCAGCATTTT.

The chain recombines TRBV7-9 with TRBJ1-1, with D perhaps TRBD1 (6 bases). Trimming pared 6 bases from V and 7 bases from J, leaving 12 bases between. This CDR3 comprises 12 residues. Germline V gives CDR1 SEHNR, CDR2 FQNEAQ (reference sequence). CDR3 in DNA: TGTGCCAGCAGTCCTGGGGACATTGAAGCTTTCTTT. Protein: CASSPGDIEAFF.

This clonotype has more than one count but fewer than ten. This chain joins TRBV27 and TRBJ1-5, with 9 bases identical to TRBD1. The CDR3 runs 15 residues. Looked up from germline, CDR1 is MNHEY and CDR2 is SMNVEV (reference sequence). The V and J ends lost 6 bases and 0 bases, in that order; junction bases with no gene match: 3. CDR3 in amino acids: CASSLDRGSNQPQHF. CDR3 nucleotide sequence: TGTGCCAGCAGCCTGGACAGGGGTAGCAATCAGCCCCAGCATTTT.

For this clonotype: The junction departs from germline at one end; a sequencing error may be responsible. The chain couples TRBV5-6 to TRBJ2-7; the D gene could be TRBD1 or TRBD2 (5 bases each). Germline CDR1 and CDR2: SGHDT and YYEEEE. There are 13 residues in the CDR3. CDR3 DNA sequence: TGTGCCAGCAGCTTGGATCCAGGGACCGCCAACTTCTTC. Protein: CASSLDPGTANFF.

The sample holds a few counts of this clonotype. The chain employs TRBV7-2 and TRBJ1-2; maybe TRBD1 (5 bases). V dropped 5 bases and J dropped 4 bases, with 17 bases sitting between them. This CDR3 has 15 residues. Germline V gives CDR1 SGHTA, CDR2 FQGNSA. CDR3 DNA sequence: TGTGCCAGCAGCCCTAGCCCGGGACCGACCTATGGCTACACCTTC. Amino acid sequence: CASSPSPGPTYGYTF. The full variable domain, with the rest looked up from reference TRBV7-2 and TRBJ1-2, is GAGVSQSPSNKVTEKGKDVELRCDPISGHTALYWYRQSLGQGLEFLIYFQGNSAPDKSGLPSDRFSAERTGGSVSTLTIQRTQQEDSAVYLCASSPSPGPTYGYTFGSGTRLTVV.

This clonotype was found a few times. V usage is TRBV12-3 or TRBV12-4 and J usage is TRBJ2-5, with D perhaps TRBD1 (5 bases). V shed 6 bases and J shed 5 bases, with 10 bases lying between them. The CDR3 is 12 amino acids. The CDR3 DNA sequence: TGTGCCAGCAGCTCAGGGTTGGAGACCCAGTACTTC. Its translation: CASSSGLETQYF.

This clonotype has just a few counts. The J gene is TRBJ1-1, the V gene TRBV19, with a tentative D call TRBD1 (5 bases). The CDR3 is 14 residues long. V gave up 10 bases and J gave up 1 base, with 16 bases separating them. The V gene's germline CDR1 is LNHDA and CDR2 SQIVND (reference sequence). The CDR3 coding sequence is TGTGCCATCAAGTACGGGACCGGGAACACTGAAGCTTTCTTT. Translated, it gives CAIKYGTGNTEAFF.

The CDR3 spells CASSFAGGEKLFF. The CDR3 DNA reads TGTGCCAGCAGTTTTGCAGGGGGCGAAAAACTGTTTTTT. The V gene is TRBV28, the J gene TRBJ1-4; 8 nucleotides line up with TRBD1. V lost 3 bases, J lost 8 bases, and 2 bases stayed unmatched. Germline lookup yields CDR1 MDHEN and CDR2 SYDVKM. The CDR3 covers 13 residues.

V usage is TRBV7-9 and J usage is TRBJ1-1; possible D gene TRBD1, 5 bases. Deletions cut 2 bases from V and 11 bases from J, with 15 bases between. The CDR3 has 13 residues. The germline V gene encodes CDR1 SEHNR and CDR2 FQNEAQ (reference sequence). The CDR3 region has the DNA TGTGCCAGCAGCTTAACGGGACGAGAGAGGGCTTTCTTT. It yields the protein CASSLTGRERAFF.

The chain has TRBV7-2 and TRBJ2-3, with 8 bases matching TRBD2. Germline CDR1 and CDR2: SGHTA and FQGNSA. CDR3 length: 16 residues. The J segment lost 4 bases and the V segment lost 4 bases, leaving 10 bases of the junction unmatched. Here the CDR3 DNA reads TGTGCCAGCAGCTCTACGCTAGCGGGCGGGGCAGATACGCAGTATTTT. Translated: CASSSTLAGGADTQYF.

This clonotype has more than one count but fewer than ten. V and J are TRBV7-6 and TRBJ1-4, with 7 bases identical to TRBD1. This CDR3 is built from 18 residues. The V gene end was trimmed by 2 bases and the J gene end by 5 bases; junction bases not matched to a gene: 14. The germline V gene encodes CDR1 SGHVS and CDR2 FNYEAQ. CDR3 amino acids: CASSLSPPRQGENEKLFF. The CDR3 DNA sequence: TGTGCCAGCAGCTTATCCCCCCCGCGACAGGGAGAGAATGAAAAACTGTTTTTT.

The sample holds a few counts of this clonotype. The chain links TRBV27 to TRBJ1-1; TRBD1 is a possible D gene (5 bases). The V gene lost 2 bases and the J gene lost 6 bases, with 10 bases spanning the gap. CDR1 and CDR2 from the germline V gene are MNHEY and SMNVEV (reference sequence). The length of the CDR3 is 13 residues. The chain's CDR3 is CASSLGGSAEAFF. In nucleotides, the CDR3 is TGTGCCAGCAGTTTAGGGGGATCGGCTGAAGCTTTCTTT.

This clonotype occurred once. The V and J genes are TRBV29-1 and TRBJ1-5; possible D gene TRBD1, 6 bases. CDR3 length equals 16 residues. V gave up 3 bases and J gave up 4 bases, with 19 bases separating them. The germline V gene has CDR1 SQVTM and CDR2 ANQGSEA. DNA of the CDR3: TGCAGCGTTGACGGAAGGGACCGGGACAAAAATCAGCCCCAGCATTTT. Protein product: CSVDGRDRDKNQPQHF.

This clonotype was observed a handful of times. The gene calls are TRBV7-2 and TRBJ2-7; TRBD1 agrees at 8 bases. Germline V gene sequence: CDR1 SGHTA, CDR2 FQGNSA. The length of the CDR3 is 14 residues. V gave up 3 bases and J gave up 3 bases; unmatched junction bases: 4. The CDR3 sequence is CASSFQGAVYEQYF. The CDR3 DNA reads TGTGCCAGCAGCTTCCAGGGGGCGGTCTACGAGCAGTACTTC.

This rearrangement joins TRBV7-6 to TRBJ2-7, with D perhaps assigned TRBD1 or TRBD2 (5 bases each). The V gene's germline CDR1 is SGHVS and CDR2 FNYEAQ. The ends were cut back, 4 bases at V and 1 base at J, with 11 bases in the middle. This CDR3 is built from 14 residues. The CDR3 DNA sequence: TGTGCCAGCAGCTACAGGAGGACGTCCTACGAGCAGTACTTC. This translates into CASSYRRTSYEQYF.

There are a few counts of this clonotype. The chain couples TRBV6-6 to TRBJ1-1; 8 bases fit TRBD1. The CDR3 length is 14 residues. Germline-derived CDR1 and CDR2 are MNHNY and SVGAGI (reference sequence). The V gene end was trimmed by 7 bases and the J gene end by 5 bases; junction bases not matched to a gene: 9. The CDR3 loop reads CASTTDRVGTEAFF. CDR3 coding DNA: TGTGCCAGCACAACGGACAGGGTCGGGACTGAAGCTTTCTTT.